The 24 T cell receptor beta chains presented below share a single source sample, sequenced in a study of blood T cell repertoires in COVID-19. Sequencing used immunoSEQ multiplex PCR; TCRdb keeps in-frame clones, though not all of them. The sample has a few hundred thousand clones; 88% are singletons. The sample was peripheral blood. These receptors were taken from a woman aged 35 to 49 who had recovered from COVID-19.

The chain joins TRBV5-4 to TRBJ2-5; weak D call: TRBD1 (6 bases). The ends were cut back, 0 bases at V and 14 bases at J, with 20 bases in the middle. Germline V gene sequence: CDR1 SGHNT, CDR2 YYREEE (reference sequence). This CDR3 region has 14 residues. This CDR3 is CASSLDRGGSSKYF. CDR3 DNA sequence: TGTGCCAGCAGCTTGGACCGTGGGGGCAGCTCGAAATACTTC.

This clone was recorded a few times. Here the CDR3 reads CASSLRGQGPHSGNTIYF. The CDR3 DNA reads as TGCGCCAGCAGCTTGAGGGGTCAGGGCCCCCACTCTGGAAACACCATATATTTT. V is TRBV5-1 and J is TRBJ1-3; the D gene is possibly TRBD1 (5 bases). Germline loops: CDR1 SGHRS, CDR2 YFSETQ. Trimming took off 1 base at V and 0 bases at J, with 17 bases between the two ends. The CDR3 has 18 residues. Full variable domain (remainder filled in from reference TRBV5-1 and TRBJ1-3): KAGVTQTPRYLIKTRGQQVTLSCSPISGHRSVSWYQQTPGQGLQFLFEYFSETQRNKGNFPGRFSGRQFSNSRSEMNVSTLELGDSALYLCASSLRGQGPHSGNTIYFGEGSWLTVV.

The rearrangement joins TRBV19 to TRBJ1-1; D possibly corresponds to TRBD1 (6 bases). Germline V gives CDR1 LNHDA, CDR2 SQIVND (reference sequence). CDR3 length equals 14 residues. With 1 base removed from V and 4 bases from J, the gap between germline ends came to 10 bases. The chain's CDR3 is CASSIGYRVTEAFF. Written as DNA, the CDR3 is TGTGCCAGTAGTATAGGGTACAGGGTCACTGAAGCTTTCTTT.

The genes are TRBV11-2 and TRBJ2-7; D unresolved. There are 15 residues in the CDR3. Trimming stripped 2 bases from V and 1 base from J, with 12 bases between. The germline V gene encodes CDR1 SGHAT and CDR2 FQNNGV. The CDR3 DNA reads TGTGCCAGCAGCTTAATCCCTGACGGGTCCTACGAGCAGTACTTC. Protein product: CASSLIPDGSYEQYF. The full variable domain, rest sourced from reference TRBV11-2 and TRBJ2-7, is EAGVAQSPRYKIIEKRQSVAFWCNPISGHATLYWYQQILGQGPKLLIQFQNNGVVDDSQLPKDRFSAERLKGVDSTLKIQPAKLEDSAVYLCASSLIPDGSYEQYFGPGTRLTVT.

This chain uses TRBV19 with TRBJ1-4; TRBD1 aligns across 7 bases. With 5 bases clipped from V and 8 bases from J, the junction kept 14 bases outside the gene matches. Germline CDR1 LNHDA, CDR2 SQIVND (reference sequence). The CDR3 is 16 residues long. CDR3 sequence: CASSSRPALQGEKLFF. The DNA for the CDR3 is TGTGCCAGTAGTTCCCGACCGGCGTTACAGGGGGAAAAACTGTTTTTT.

The chain carries TRBV5-1 and TRBJ1-1; TRBD1 might be the D (5 bases). V lost 0 bases to trimming and J lost 0 bases, with 12 bases between them. This CDR3 is 16 amino acids long. Germline assignment: CDR1 SGHRS and CDR2 YFSETQ. CDR3 DNA sequence: TGCGCCAGCAGCTTGGTTCGGGGGAGCATGAACACTGAAGCTTTCTTT. Protein: CASSLVRGSMNTEAFF.

The gene calls are TRBV30 and TRBJ2-7, with 9 bases lining up with TRBD2. The CDR3 extends over 14 amino acids. The germline CDR1 and CDR2 sequences are GTSNPN and SVGIG (reference sequence). The V and J ends lost 5 bases and 2 bases, in that order; junction bases with no gene match: 7. Here the CDR3 reads CAWSRGGGTYEQYF. The CDR3 DNA follows: TGTGCCTGGTCGCGGGGGGGAGGGACCTACGAGCAGTACTTC.

V is TRBV7-9 and J is TRBJ2-6; a possible D gene is TRBD2 (5 bases). The germline V gene has CDR1 SEHNR and CDR2 FQNEAQ (reference sequence). There are 15 residues in the CDR3. V lost 7 bases and J 3 bases, leaving 13 bases between the germline ends. The CDR3 sequence is CASTLSGIGANVLTF. The CDR3 DNA sequence: TGTGCCAGCACTCTCTCCGGGATTGGGGCCAACGTCCTGACTTTC.

The V and J genes are TRBV30 and TRBJ2-3; 7 bases are a match to TRBD2. Germline assignment: CDR1 GTSNPN and CDR2 SVGIG (reference sequence). This CDR3 is built from 16 residues. V lost 2 bases to trimming and J lost 0 bases; unmatched junction nucleotides: 8. DNA for the CDR3: TGTGCCTGGAGTCCGGGGGGAACCACTAGCACAGATACGCAGTATTTT. As protein: CAWSPGGTTSTDTQYF.

The chain links TRBV5-6 to TRBJ2-7; D is ambiguous. Trimming took off 1 base at V and 4 bases at J, with 6 bases between the two ends. Germline-derived CDR1 and CDR2 are SGHDT and YYEEEE. The CDR3 loop spans 12 amino acids. The CDR3 reads CASSLSRYEQYF. The DNA for the CDR3 is TGTGCCAGCAGCTTGAGCCGTTACGAGCAGTACTTC.

The chain combines TRBV2 with TRBJ2-4; a possible D gene is TRBD1 (5 bases). V was trimmed by 3 bases and J by 9 bases, leaving 12 bases between them. Germline V gene lookup returns CDR1 SNHLY and CDR2 FYNNEI. CDR3 length: 13 amino acids. The CDR3 sequence is CASSDDSIAIQYF. CDR3 in DNA: TGTGCCAGCAGTGACGACAGTATTGCCATTCAGTACTTC.

The chain links TRBV19 to TRBJ1-1, with 8 bases matching TRBD1. The CDR3 loop spans 15 amino acids. The V gene's germline CDR1 is LNHDA and CDR2 SQIVND (reference sequence). Trimming took 1 base from V and 6 from J; bases not matched to a gene: 7. The CDR3 DNA sequence: TGTGCCAGTAGTATAGGCCCAGACAGGGGCCCTGAAGCTTTCTTT. This codes for CASSIGPDRGPEAFF.

The V and J genes are TRBV18 and TRBJ1-5, with D possibly TRBD1 on 6 matching bases. V was clipped by 6 bases and J by 6 bases, with 9 bases between them. The germline gives CDR1 KGHSH, CDR2 LQKENI. The CDR3 covers 12 residues. The CDR3 is CASSPRGQPQHF. In DNA, the CDR3 is TGTGCCAGCTCGCCCAGGGGTCAGCCCCAGCATTTT. Full variable domain (remainder filled in from reference TRBV18 and TRBJ1-5): NAGVMQNPRHLVRRRGQEARLRCSPMKGHSHVYWYRQLPEEGLKFMVYLQKENIIDESGMPKERFSAEFPKEGPSILRIQQVVRGDSAAYFCASSPRGQPQHFGDGTRLSIL.

V is TRBV7-3 and J is TRBJ1-2; 10 bases map to TRBD1. Germline V gene lookup returns CDR1 SGHTA and CDR2 FQGTGA. This CDR3 has 14 residues. The V gene end was trimmed by 5 bases and the J gene end by 7 bases; junction bases not matched to a gene: 7. CDR3 loop: CASSPRQGAGGYTF. CDR3 in DNA: TGTGCCAGCAGCCCCAGACAGGGGGCGGGTGGCTACACCTTC.

This clone was observed a few times. The gene calls are TRBV7-3 and TRBJ1-2, with TRBD1 matching over 12 bases. With V trimmed by 5 bases and J by 6 bases, 7 bases remained unmatched. The CDR3 runs 15 residues. Looked up from germline, CDR1 is SGHTA and CDR2 is FQGTGA. The CDR3 sequence is CASSPSGTGGDGYTF. Here the CDR3 DNA reads TGTGCCAGCAGCCCGTCCGGGACAGGGGGCGATGGCTACACCTTC. Using reference TRBV7-3 and TRBJ1-2 for the parts outside the CDR3, the full variable domain is GAGVSQTPSNKVTEKGKYVELRCDPISGHTALYWYRQSLGQGPEFLIYFQGTGAADDSGLPNDRFFAVRPEGSVSTLKIQRTERGDSAVYLCASSPSGTGGDGYTFGSGTRLTVV.

This sequence joins TRBV30 and TRBJ2-3, with D hard to call. The CDR3 spans 13 residues. The V gene's germline CDR1 is GTSNPN and CDR2 SVGIG (reference sequence). The germline V and J ends were trimmed by 3 bases and 6 bases, with 13 bases remaining between them. The CDR3 bases are TGTGCCTGGAGGACGGCTGGAGCCGATACGCAGTATTTT. Translation gives CAWRTAGADTQYF.

The genes are TRBV19 and TRBJ2-1, with TRBD2 matching over 10 bases. CDR1 and CDR2 (germline): LNHDA, SQIVND (reference sequence). V dropped 4 bases and J dropped 9; count of bases not matched to a gene: 12. The CDR3 covers 16 residues. As DNA, the CDR3 is TGTGCCAGTAGTACGCTGGGGCTAGCGGGAGTGGGTGAGCAGTTCTTC. This encodes CASSTLGLAGVGEQFF.

The rearrangement uses TRBV5-1 and TRBJ2-1, with D possibly TRBD2 on 5 matching bases. Trimming took 0 bases from V and 0 from J, leaving 7 bases between them. CDR3 length: 15 residues. CDR1 is SGHRS, CDR2 YFSETQ, per germline. The CDR3 here is CASSLVSGSYNEQFF. CDR3 DNA sequence: TGCGCCAGCAGCTTGGTCAGCGGCTCCTACAATGAGCAGTTCTTC.

V gene TRBV19 combines with J gene TRBJ2-1; TRBD2 agrees at 12 bases. The CDR3 length is 14 residues. Per the germline V gene, CDR1 is LNHDA and CDR2 is SQIVND (reference sequence). V lost 11 bases to trimming and J lost 7 bases; unmatched junction nucleotides: 9. CDR3 coding DNA: TGTGCCTCCCGACTAGCGGGAGTGGGGAATGAGCAGTTCTTC. It codes for CASRLAGVGNEQFF.

The chain links TRBV7-9 to TRBJ2-3; D is possibly TRBD2 (6 bases). The germline CDR1 and CDR2 sequences are SEHNR and FQNEAQ (reference sequence). Trimming shortened V by 1 base and J by 0 bases, and 11 bases separated the two germline ends. The CDR3 loop spans 16 amino acids. The CDR3 is CASSLEGGTSTDTQYF. Written as DNA, the CDR3 is TGTGCCAGCAGCTTAGAGGGCGGGACTAGCACAGATACGCAGTATTTT.

The chain couples TRBV5-4 to TRBJ1-2; unclear D gene. CDR3 length: 13 amino acids. Trimming took off 4 bases at V and 8 bases at J, with 15 bases between the two ends. The germline gives CDR1 SGHNT, CDR2 YYREEE (reference sequence). The CDR3 region has the DNA TGTGCCAGCAGCCCGGGTGGGTGGTGGGGCTACACCTTC. It translates to CASSPGGWWGYTF.

The V call is TRBV5-6, the J call TRBJ2-4; 9 bases are shared with TRBD2. Per germline, CDR1 SGHDT and CDR2 YYEEEE. This CDR3 has 14 amino acids. V lost 6 bases and J lost 8; bases outside the gene matches: 9. The CDR3 region is CASTLGASGDIQYF. CDR3 coding DNA: TGTGCCAGCACCCTGGGGGCTAGCGGGGACATTCAGTACTTC.

The chain has TRBV10-3 and TRBJ1-1; TRBD1 matches at 8 bases. The junction had 4 bases not matched to a gene; V was cut back by 6 bases and J by 1 base. CDR1 is ENHRY and CDR2 is SYGVKD in the germline V gene. CDR3 length: 14 amino acids. The CDR3 spells CAIRGQGANTEAFF. The CDR3, as DNA: TGTGCCATCAGGGGGCAGGGGGCGAACACTGAAGCTTTCTTT.

The genes are TRBV10-3 and TRBJ2-2; 7 nucleotides match TRBD1. With V trimmed by 6 bases and J by 13 bases, 17 bases remained unmatched. The V gene's germline CDR1 is ENHRY and CDR2 SYGVKD. This CDR3 comprises 15 residues. The CDR3 DNA is TGTGCCATCAGGTATTTGACAGGGCGAATTCCGTTGCTGTTTTTT. Its translation: CAIRYLTGRIPLLFF.